A selection of T cell receptor beta chains follows, all from one sample in a study of T-cell memory formation after mild COVID-19. TCRdb itself ran the 5' RACE reads through MiXCR, one entry per CDR3 protein. The sample shows about 560,000 distinct CDR3 sequences, roughly 20% of them seen only once. The sample comprised PBMCs or a T cell subset sorted from them (not recorded which). Source of these receptors: an adult woman who had mild COVID-19 (a few samples of this study predate the infection). Cell type and time point are not known. The CDR3 runs from the conserved cysteine through the conserved F or W. D genes are given only for firm matches. Not every row has a clone size; where given, it reads once, few, many or a size class.

v_call: TRBV6-5
clone_size: few
j_call: TRBJ2-7
d_call: -
cdr3_aa: CASSYGALWEQYF
cdr3_nt: TGTGCCAGCAGTTACGGTGCGTTGTGGGAGCAGTACTTC

v_call: TRBV2
clone_size: few
j_call: TRBJ2-3
d_call: TRBD2
cdr3_aa: CASSTSSGGNTQYF
cdr3_nt: TGTGCCAGCAGTACCTCTAGCGGGGGAAATACGCAGTATTTT

v_call: TRBV5-1
clone_size: -
j_call: TRBJ2-7
d_call: -
cdr3_aa: CASSRGDEQYF
cdr3_nt: TGCGCCAGCAGCAGGGGGGACGAGCAGTACTTC

v_call: TRBV18
clone_size: once
j_call: TRBJ2-7
d_call: -
cdr3_aa: CASSHGTFRYEQYF
cdr3_nt: TGTGCCAGCTCACACGGGACATTTCGGTACGAGCAGTACTTC

v_call: TRBV7-2
clone_size: few
j_call: TRBJ2-4
d_call: -
cdr3_aa: CASSPQQGRGDIQYF
cdr3_nt: TGTGCCAGCAGCCCGCAACAGGGTAGGGGGGACATTCAGTACTTC

v_call: TRBV20-1
clone_size: many
j_call: TRBJ2-3
d_call: TRBD2
cdr3_aa: CSATTRTSGSTDTQYF
cdr3_nt: TGCAGTGCTACTACCCGGACTAGCGGGAGCACAGATACGCAGTATTTT

v_call: TRBV25-1
clone_size: few
j_call: TRBJ1-1
d_call: TRBD1
cdr3_aa: CASKGSRQGRYTEAFF
cdr3_nt: TGTGCCAGCAAGGGTTCACGACAGGGGCGGTACACTGAAGCTTTCTTT

v_call: TRBV12-3/TRBV12-4
clone_size: many
j_call: TRBJ1-3
d_call: -
cdr3_aa: CASSRSDMGFSGNTIYF
cdr3_nt: TGTGCCAGCAGTAGATCGGACATGGGGTTCTCTGGAAACACCATATATTTT

v_call: TRBV7-9
clone_size: -
j_call: TRBJ1-2
d_call: TRBD1
cdr3_aa: CASSAGQGAFGYTF
cdr3_nt: TGTGCCAGCAGCGCCGGACAGGGGGCCTTCGGCTACACCTTC

v_call: TRBV12-3/TRBV12-4
clone_size: few
j_call: TRBJ1-1
d_call: -
cdr3_aa: CASSRQQGAEAFF
cdr3_nt: TGTGCCAGCAGTAGACAACAGGGCGCTGAAGCTTTCTTT

v_call: TRBV5-1
clone_size: few
j_call: TRBJ1-1
d_call: -
cdr3_aa: CASSVGGTLNTEAFF
cdr3_nt: TGCGCCAGCAGCGTCGGGGGGACCTTGAACACTGAAGCTTTCTTT

v_call: TRBV10-3
clone_size: few
j_call: TRBJ2-5
d_call: -
cdr3_aa: CAISDVLGEETQYF
cdr3_nt: TGTGCCATCAGTGATGTTCTCGGAGAAGAGACCCAGTACTTC

v_call: TRBV7-2
clone_size: few
j_call: TRBJ2-2
d_call: -
cdr3_aa: CASSLLSGANTGELFF
cdr3_nt: TGTGCCAGCAGCTTACTTAGCGGAGCGAACACCGGGGAGCTGTTTTTT

v_call: TRBV5-1
clone_size: few
j_call: TRBJ2-5
d_call: -
cdr3_aa: CASSLRPRSQETQYF
cdr3_nt: TGCGCCAGCAGCTTAAGACCCCGCTCCCAAGAGACCCAGTACTTC

v_call: TRBV7-6
clone_size: few
j_call: TRBJ2-3
d_call: -
cdr3_aa: CASSKVGANTDTQYF
cdr3_nt: TGTGCCAGCAGCAAAGTCGGGGCCAACACAGATACGCAGTATTTT

v_call: TRBV6-5
clone_size: -
j_call: TRBJ1-2
d_call: -
cdr3_aa: CASSYVGGLGYGYTF
cdr3_nt: TGTGCCAGCAGTTACGTAGGGGGGCTTGGCTATGGCTACACCTTC

v_call: TRBV3-1
clone_size: -
j_call: TRBJ1-5
d_call: -
cdr3_aa: CASSQHSTDQPQHF
cdr3_nt: TGTGCCAGCAGCCAGCACTCTACAGATCAGCCCCAGCATTTT

v_call: TRBV18
clone_size: few
j_call: TRBJ2-1
d_call: TRBD1
cdr3_aa: CASSPLERTGSSYNEQFF
cdr3_nt: TGTGCCAGCTCACCATTGGAGAGGACAGGGAGCTCCTACAATGAGCAGTTCTTC

v_call: TRBV24-1
clone_size: -
j_call: TRBJ1-1
d_call: -
cdr3_aa: CATSDFRGTEAFF
cdr3_nt: TGTGCCACCAGTGATTTCAGGGGAACTGAAGCTTTCTTT

v_call: TRBV5-1
clone_size: few
j_call: TRBJ2-7
d_call: TRBD1
cdr3_aa: CASSSSPGTGVYEQYF
cdr3_nt: TGCGCCAGCAGCTCGAGCCCCGGGACAGGGGTCTACGAGCAGTACTTC

v_call: TRBV7-2
clone_size: -
j_call: TRBJ2-7
d_call: TRBD2
cdr3_aa: CASSLVVWRTSAPSYEQYF
cdr3_nt: TGTGCCAGCAGCTTAGTCGTTTGGCGGACTAGCGCACCTTCCTACGAGCAGTACTTC

v_call: TRBV5-6
clone_size: -
j_call: TRBJ1-2
d_call: -
cdr3_aa: CASSNQGRDYGYTF
cdr3_nt: TGTGCCAGCAGTAACCAGGGGAGGGACTATGGCTACACCTTC

v_call: TRBV19
clone_size: -
j_call: TRBJ2-3
d_call: -
cdr3_aa: CASSIGGVITDTQYF
cdr3_nt: TGTGCCAGTAGTATAGGCGGGGTGATCACAGATACGCAGTATTTT

v_call: TRBV15
clone_size: -
j_call: TRBJ2-2
d_call: TRBD1
cdr3_aa: CATSKGANTGELFF
cdr3_nt: TGTGCCACCAGCAAGGGGGCTAACACCGGGGAGCTGTTTTTT